One and the same sample provided the 17 T cell receptor beta chains below, sequenced in a study of shared clonotypes between healthy human individuals. Sequencing used immunoSEQ multiplex PCR; TCRdb keeps in-frame clones, though not all of them. Of about 1 million clones listed, under 80% are singletons. Sequenced sample: memory CD4+ T cells sorted from blood. Regarding subset: CD45RA-negative fraction. The receptors stem from a man younger than 30 in good health.

The chain couples TRBV29-1 to TRBJ2-5, with TRBD2 as a possible D gene (6 bases). CDR3 length equals 15 residues. CDR1 is SQVTM, CDR2 ANQGSEA, per germline. Trimming removed 5 bases from V and 4 bases from J, with 20 bases in between. CDR3 region: CSVMSGALQRETQYF. CDR3 nucleotides: TGCAGCGTTATGTCGGGAGCTCTCCAAAGAGAGACCCAGTACTTC.

This clone was counted only a few times. Other DNA sequences in this sample translate to the same CDR3. The chain links TRBV4-1 to TRBJ1-5; D is unclear. V lost 0 bases, J lost 2 bases, and 2 bases lay in between. Germline lookup yields CDR1 MGHRA and CDR2 YSYEKL. The CDR3 extends over 13 amino acids. The CDR3 DNA reads as TGCGCCAGCAGCCAAGATGGCAATCAGCCCCAGCATTTT. This translates into CASSQDGNQPQHF.

The V and J genes are TRBV6-6 and TRBJ2-2; no clear D. Trimming cost V 3 bases and J 4 bases, with 9 bases left between them. This CDR3 has 14 residues. Looked up from germline, CDR1 is MNHNY and CDR2 is SVGAGI (reference sequence). For the CDR3, the DNA is TGTGCCAGCAGTTATCTTGGTTCCACCGGGGAGCTGTTTTTT. It translates to CASSYLGSTGELFF.

J is TRBJ1-2 and V is TRBV18, with D unresolved. The CDR3 totals 15 residues. V was trimmed by 2 bases and J by 0 bases, leaving 10 bases between them. Germline loops: CDR1 KGHSH, CDR2 LQKENI. CDR3 sequence reads: CASSPFPTTNYGYTF. CDR3 in DNA: TGTGCCAGCTCACCATTCCCCACAACTAACTATGGCTACACCTTC.

The chain is built from TRBV5-5 and TRBJ2-7; D gene unclear. The CDR3 is 15 residues long. V was cut by 0 bases and J by 3 bases, with 13 bases left in between. CDR1 is SGHKS and CDR2 is YYEKEE in the germline V gene (reference sequence). As DNA, the CDR3 is TGTGCCAGCAGCTTGGGGCAGGCGGCTTACTACGAGCAGTACTTC. Translated, it gives CASSLGQAAYYEQYF.

In nucleotides, the CDR3 is TGTGCCACCAGCAGAAGGAATTCAGGTACCTACGAGCAGTACTTC. This codes for CATSRRNSGTYEQYF. The chain is built from TRBV15 and TRBJ2-7; no reliable D call. The CDR3 contains 15 residues. Between the trimmed V and J ends, which lost 2 bases and 2 bases, there was a span of 13 bases. Germline V gene data show CDR1 as LNHNV and CDR2 as YYDKDF (reference sequence).

Regarding this clone: A clone one base away is much larger, so this may be a read error. Other DNA sequences in the sample encode the same CDR3. The V gene is TRBV6-1, the J gene TRBJ1-2; no definite D call. Between the trimmed V and J ends, which lost 6 bases and 7 bases, there was a span of 6 bases. The CDR3 is 10 amino acids. The germline V gene encodes CDR1 MNHNS and CDR2 SASEGT. CDR3 sequence: CASRGIGYTF. In DNA, the CDR3 is TGTGCCAGCAGGGGGATTGGCTACACCTTC.

The chain employs TRBV5-6 and TRBJ1-1; D is perhaps TRBD1 (6 bases). Trimming removed 4 bases at V and 4 bases at J, with 17 bases between. The CDR3 consists of 15 residues. Germline V gene data show CDR1 as SGHDT and CDR2 as YYEEEE. The CDR3 DNA reads TGTGCCAGCAGCGGGGACATCTCAAAGGCCACTGAAGCTTTCTTT. It encodes CASSGDISKATEAFF.

Notes on this clone: A read error is possible here, since a much larger clone lies one base away. This chain joins TRBV19 and TRBJ2-7, with 7 bases identical to TRBD1. The ends lost 11 bases at V and 11 bases at J; junction bases unmatched: 12. This CDR3 region has 11 residues. Germline CDR1 LNHDA, CDR2 SQIVND (reference sequence). The CDR3 bases are TGTGCCGGCACCGACAGGGCCCGGAAGTACTTC. As protein: CAGTDRARKYF.

This clone came up once. CDR3 sequence: CASSPNQNQPQHF. DNA of the CDR3: TGTGCCAGTAGCCCAAACCAAAATCAGCCCCAGCATTTT. V usage is TRBV19 and J usage is TRBJ1-5; no reliable D call. The CDR3 extends over 13 amino acids. Germline V gene lookup returns CDR1 LNHDA and CDR2 SQIVND (reference sequence). V gave up 6 bases and J gave up 4 bases, with 10 bases separating them.

V usage is TRBV9 and J usage is TRBJ1-3, with 9 positions matching TRBD1. The length of the CDR3 is 20 residues. Trimming took 0 bases from V and 2 from J; bases not matched to a gene: 15. In germline, CDR1 is SGDLS, CDR2 YYNGEE. The CDR3 region is CASSVAPVDRGRGAGNTIYF. DNA for the CDR3: TGTGCCAGCAGCGTAGCTCCTGTGGACAGGGGCCGGGGGGCTGGAAACACCATATATTTT.

The CDR3 sequence is CATSNTGLGRGTEAFF. In DNA form, the CDR3 reads TGTGCCACCAGCAATACAGGGTTAGGTAGGGGCACTGAAGCTTTCTTT. V and J are TRBV15 and TRBJ1-1; TRBD1 is a possible D gene (6 bases). There are 16 residues in the CDR3. V lost 4 bases to trimming and J lost 4 bases, with 19 bases between them. The V gene's germline CDR1 is LNHNV and CDR2 YYDKDF (reference sequence).

The V call is TRBV30, the J call TRBJ2-3, with D possibly TRBD1 on 5 matching bases. Deletions cut 2 bases from V and 0 bases from J, with 9 bases between. The CDR3 has 14 amino acids. Per germline, CDR1 GTSNPN and CDR2 SVGIG (reference sequence). CDR3 DNA sequence: TGTGCCTGGAGTTCACAGGTTAGCACAGATACGCAGTATTTT. This codes for CAWSSQVSTDTQYF.

The gene calls are TRBV7-2 and TRBJ2-3, with D possibly matching TRBD1 (6 bases). The V gene's germline CDR1 is SGHTA and CDR2 FQGNSA. There are 15 residues in the CDR3. The V and J ends lost 1 base and 5 bases respectively, with 13 bases between them. CDR3 sequence (DNA): TGTGCCAGCAGCTTAGACAGGGTGAGGTTAGATACGCAGTATTTT. It yields the protein CASSLDRVRLDTQYF.

The rearrangement joins TRBV19 to TRBJ1-1; TRBD1 might be the D (5 bases). Trimming took off 0 bases at V and 0 bases at J, with 14 bases between the two ends. Germline CDR1 and CDR2: LNHDA and SQIVND (reference sequence). The CDR3 runs 17 residues. The CDR3 here is CASSIEKSPGMNTEAFF. CDR3 in DNA: TGTGCCAGTAGTATAGAGAAATCCCCAGGGATGAACACTGAAGCTTTCTTT.

V is TRBV30 and J is TRBJ2-2, with D tentatively TRBD1 or TRBD2 (5 bases each). CDR1 is GTSNPN, CDR2 SVGIG, per germline (reference sequence). Trimming stripped 3 bases from V and 4 bases from J, with 9 bases between. The CDR3 loop spans 13 amino acids. The CDR3 here is CAWRRDPTGELFF. In DNA, the CDR3 is TGTGCCTGGAGAAGGGACCCCACCGGGGAGCTGTTTTTT.

As regards this clone: Just one base apart from a much larger clone, this may be a read error. The V gene is TRBV30, the J gene TRBJ1-1; D gene ambiguous. The length of the CDR3 is 16 residues. Germline CDR1 GTSNPN, CDR2 SVGIG (reference sequence). The DNA for the CDR3 is TGTGCCTGGAGTGTACTGGGCACTCACATGAACACTGAAGCTTCCTTT. This translates into CAWSVLGTHMNTEASF.